These T cell receptor beta chains were read from a single sample in a study of shared clonotypes between healthy human individuals. Using immunoSEQ multiplex PCR, the repertoire was profiled, and TCRdb retains in-frame clones only, with some absent. The sample includes some 2,500,000 clones, 85% to 95% seen only once; the top ten take approximately 0.4%. Specimen: naive CD4+ T cells from PBMCs. The receptors were gathered from a man between 18 and 35 years old in good health. Some clones in this sample may be carry-over from other donors' samples. Each CDR3 is given without its conserved first and last residue. Each record gives: J gene, V gene, CDR3 protein.

J gene: TRBJ1-3; V gene: TRBV14; CDR3 protein: ASSRGTPGNTIY
J gene: TRBJ1-2; V gene: TRBV12-5; CDR3 protein: ASGFEGRGHGYT
J gene: TRBJ2-5; V gene: TRBV6-1; CDR3 protein: ASSRDFTGETQY
J gene: TRBJ2-5; V gene: TRBV6-1; CDR3 protein: ASSGDRAGETQY
J gene: TRBJ2-1; V gene: TRBV11-3; CDR3 protein: ASGTGGASYNEQF
J gene: TRBJ2-3; V gene: TRBV9; CDR3 protein: ASSGGITDTQY
J gene: TRBJ2-6; V gene: TRBV11-2; CDR3 protein: ASSFSFDGSGANVLT
J gene: TRBJ1-4; V gene: TRBV5-8; CDR3 protein: ASSSGTSNEKLF
J gene: TRBJ1-3; V gene: TRBV5-4; CDR3 protein: ASSLTGTGSSGNTIY
J gene: TRBJ1-1; V gene: TRBV5-6; CDR3 protein: ASSLESTSTEAF
J gene: TRBJ1-2; V gene: TRBV28; CDR3 protein: ASRATGVGFPYT
J gene: TRBJ2-7; V gene: TRBV6-6; CDR3 protein: ASSGRYEQY
J gene: TRBJ2-5; V gene: TRBV2; CDR3 protein: ATGGGRDQETQY
J gene: TRBJ2-5; V gene: TRBV11-2; CDR3 protein: ASSLELGQEETQY
J gene: TRBJ2-7; V gene: TRBV18; CDR3 protein: ASSPRTGQTYEQY
J gene: TRBJ1-5; V gene: TRBV28; CDR3 protein: ASSPGQGRNQPQH
J gene: TRBJ2-7; V gene: TRBV11-2; CDR3 protein: ASSFRTGGDYEQY
J gene: TRBJ1-1; V gene: TRBV5-1; CDR3 protein: ASSFLTGSNTEAF
J gene: TRBJ1-5; V gene: TRBV4-1; CDR3 protein: ASSQDAAGGLNQPQH
J gene: TRBJ2-5; V gene: TRBV30; CDR3 protein: AWMRRQETQY